This T cell receptor (beta chain) was documented in a study of cytomegalovirus exposure and HLA in healthy donors. General study points: Sequencing likely produced, as an artifact, a cluster of highly shared sequence variants. The study found most TCR sequences rare, yet found some public TCRs in many donors.

CDR1 and CDR2 (germline): SGHRS, YFSETQ. The CDR3 spans 13 residues. Germline trimming cut 5 bases from V and 7 bases from J; bases unmatched to any gene: 6. Vbeta (60) and Jbeta (13) primers were used in the PCR. Clones were read by immunoSEQ multiplex PCR, and TCRdb kept only the in-frame ones, dropping some. The table records about 150,000 clones, 50% to 75% of them present only once. A note on this clone: No antigen is known for it.

The sample was PBMCs. This sequence was found in a woman in her forties in good health and CMV-seronegative. J is TRBJ2-1 and V is TRBV5-1, with TRBD1 matching over 7 bases. CDR3 region: CASRPNRGNEQFF. CDR3 coding DNA: TGCGCCAGCAGGCCAAACAGGGGAAATGAGCAGTTCTTC.